This entry concerns a single T cell receptor beta chain. CDR3 size: 21 residues. From germline, CDR1 is SGHTA and CDR2 FQGNSA. With 0 bases clipped from V and 0 bases from J, the junction kept 17 bases outside the gene matches. Clones were sequenced by immunoSEQ multiplex PCR, and TCRdb holds only the in-frame ones, with some missing. Of more than 95,000 clones in the sample, less than 90% were seen once. This record comes from a study of control samples from healthy donors and cancer patients. The sequence came from a man younger than 35 in good health. The chain is built from TRBV7-2 and TRBJ2-7; 10 nucleotides agree with TRBD2. The material sequenced was blood. CDR3 loop: CASSLAPPGTSALAGSYEQYF. The DNA of the CDR3 is TGTGCCAGCAGCTTAGCCCCGCCCGGGACTAGCGCGTTGGCTGGCTCCTACGAGCAGTACTTC.